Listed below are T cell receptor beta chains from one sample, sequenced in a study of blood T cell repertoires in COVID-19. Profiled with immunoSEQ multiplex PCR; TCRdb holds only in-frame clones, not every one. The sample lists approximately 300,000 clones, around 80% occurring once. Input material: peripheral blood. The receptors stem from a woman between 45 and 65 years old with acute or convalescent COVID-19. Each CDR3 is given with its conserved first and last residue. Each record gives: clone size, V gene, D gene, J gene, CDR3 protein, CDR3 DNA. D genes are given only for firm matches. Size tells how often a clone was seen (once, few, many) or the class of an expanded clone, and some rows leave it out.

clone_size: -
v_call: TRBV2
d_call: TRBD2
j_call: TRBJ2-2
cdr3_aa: CASSGVAGVAGELFF
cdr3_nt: TGTGCCAGCAGTGGGGTAGCGGGAGTAGCCGGGGAGCTGTTTTTT

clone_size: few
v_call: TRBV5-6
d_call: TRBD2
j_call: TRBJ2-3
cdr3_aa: CASSFGLAGIHGQYF
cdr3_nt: TGTGCCAGCAGCTTCGGGCTAGCGGGGATCCACGGGCAGTATTTT

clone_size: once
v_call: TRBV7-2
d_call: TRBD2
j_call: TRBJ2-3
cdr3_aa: CASSFAGGWDTQYF
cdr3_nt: TGTGCCAGCAGCTTTGCGGGGGGGTGGGATACGCAGTATTTT

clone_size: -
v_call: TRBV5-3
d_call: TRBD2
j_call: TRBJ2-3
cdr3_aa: CARSLGLAGGPDTDTQYF
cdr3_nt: TGTGCCAGAAGCCTTGGACTAGCGGGGGGGCCCGACACAGATACGCAGTATTTT

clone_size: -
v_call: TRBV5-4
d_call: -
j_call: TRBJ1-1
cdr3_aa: CASSSPGVGAEAFF
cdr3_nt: TGTGCCAGCAGCAGCCCAGGGGTTGGGGCTGAAGCTTTCTTT

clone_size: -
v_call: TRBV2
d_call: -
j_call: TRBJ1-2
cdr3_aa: CASRPREVGYTF
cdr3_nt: TGTGCCAGCAGGCCTAGGGAGGTCGGCTACACCTTC

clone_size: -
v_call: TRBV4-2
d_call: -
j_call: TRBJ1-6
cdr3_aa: CASSQNSGSPLHF
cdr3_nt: TGTGCCAGCAGCCAAAATAGTGGTTCACCCCTCCACTTT

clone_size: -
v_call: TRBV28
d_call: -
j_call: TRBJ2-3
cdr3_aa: CASSFLGSIGGPDTQYF
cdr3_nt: TGTGCCAGCAGTTTTCTCGGGTCGATTGGGGGCCCAGATACGCAGTATTTT

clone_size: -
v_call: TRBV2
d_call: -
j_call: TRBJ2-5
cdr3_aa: CASRDSGETQYF
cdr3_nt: TGTGCCAGCAGGGACAGTGGAGAGACCCAGTACTTC

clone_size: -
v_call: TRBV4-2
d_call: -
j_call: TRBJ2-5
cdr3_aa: CASSQDTARWETQYF
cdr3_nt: TGTGCCAGCAGCCAAGATACCGCCCGGTGGGAGACCCAGTACTTC

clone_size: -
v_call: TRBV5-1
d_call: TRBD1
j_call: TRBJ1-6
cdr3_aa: CASSSGQGESPLHF
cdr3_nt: TGCGCCAGCAGCTCCGGACAGGGGGAATCACCCCTCCACTTT

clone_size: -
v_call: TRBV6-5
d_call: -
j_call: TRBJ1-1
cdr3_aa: CASSPRENTEAFF
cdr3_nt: TGTGCCAGCAGTCCCCGGGAGAACACTGAAGCTTTCTTT

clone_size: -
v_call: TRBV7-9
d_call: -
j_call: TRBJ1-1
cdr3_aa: CASSLLGAGGTEAFF
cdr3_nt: TGTGCCAGCAGCTTGCTCGGGGCGGGGGGCACTGAAGCTTTCTTT

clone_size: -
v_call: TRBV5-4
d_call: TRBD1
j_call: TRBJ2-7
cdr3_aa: CASSSGTGDYEQYF
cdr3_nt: TGTGCCAGCAGCTCAGGGACAGGAGACTACGAGCAGTACTTC

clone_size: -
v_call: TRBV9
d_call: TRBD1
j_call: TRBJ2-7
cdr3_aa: CASSAGQGARGEQYF
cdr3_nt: TGTGCCAGCAGCGCGGGACAGGGGGCAAGGGGCGAGCAGTACTTC

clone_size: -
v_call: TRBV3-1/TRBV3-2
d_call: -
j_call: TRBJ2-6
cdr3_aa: CASSQRTQSGANVLTF
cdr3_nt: TGTGCCAGCAGCCAGAGGACTCAGTCTGGAGCCAACGTCCTGACTTTC

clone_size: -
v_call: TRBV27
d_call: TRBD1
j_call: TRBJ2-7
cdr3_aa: CASSSRTGNPYEQYF
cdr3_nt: TGTGCCAGCAGTTCCCGGACAGGTAACCCCTACGAGCAGTACTTC

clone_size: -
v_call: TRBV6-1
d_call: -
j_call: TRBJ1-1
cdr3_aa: CASSEERAGWSEAFF
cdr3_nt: TGTGCCAGCAGTGAGGAAAGGGCGGGATGGTCTGAAGCTTTCTTT

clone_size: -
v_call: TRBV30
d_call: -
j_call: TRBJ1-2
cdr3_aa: CAWTYGDGYTF
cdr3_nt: TGTGCCTGGACATATGGAGATGGCTACACCTTC

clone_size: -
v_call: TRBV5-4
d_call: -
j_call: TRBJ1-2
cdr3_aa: CASSFEEQGFDYGYTF
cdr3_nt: TGTGCCAGCAGCTTTGAGGAACAGGGATTCGACTATGGCTACACCTTC

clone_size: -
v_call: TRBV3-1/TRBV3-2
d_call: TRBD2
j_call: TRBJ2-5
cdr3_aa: CASSFVTGGLETQYF
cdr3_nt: TGTGCCAGCAGCTTCGTAACGGGGGGGCTGGAGACCCAGTACTTC

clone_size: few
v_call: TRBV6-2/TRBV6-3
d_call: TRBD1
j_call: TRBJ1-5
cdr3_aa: CASSPGQGDNQPQHF
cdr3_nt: TGTGCCAGCAGTCCGGGACAGGGGGACAATCAGCCCCAGCATTTT

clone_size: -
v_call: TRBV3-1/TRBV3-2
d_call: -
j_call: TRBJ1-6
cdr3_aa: CASSQDFGGNSNSPLHF
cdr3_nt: TGTGCCAGCAGCCAAGATTTTGGAGGGAATAGTAATTCACCCCTCCACTTT

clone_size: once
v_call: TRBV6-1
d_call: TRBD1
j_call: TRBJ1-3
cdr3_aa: CASSEYPGTAHFIRGTIYF
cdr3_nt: TGTGCCAGCAGTGAATACCCTGGGACAGCACATTTTATCAGGGGCACCATATATTTT

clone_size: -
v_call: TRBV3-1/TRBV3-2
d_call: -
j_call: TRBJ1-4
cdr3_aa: CASSQDTSQGNEKLFF
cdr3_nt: TGTGCCAGCAGCCAAGATACGAGTCAGGGTAATGAAAAACTGTTTTTT

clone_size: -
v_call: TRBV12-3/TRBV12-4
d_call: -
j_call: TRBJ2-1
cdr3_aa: CASSPNNQNEQFF
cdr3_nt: TGTGCCAGCAGCCCCAACAACCAGAATGAGCAGTTCTTC

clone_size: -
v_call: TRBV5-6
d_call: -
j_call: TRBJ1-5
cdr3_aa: CASSLLSSGNQPQHF
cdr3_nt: TGTGCCAGCAGCTTGCTTTCTAGCGGCAATCAGCCCCAGCATTTT

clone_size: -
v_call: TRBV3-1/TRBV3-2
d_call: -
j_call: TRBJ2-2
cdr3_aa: CASSQMAGSNTGELFF
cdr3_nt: TGTGCCAGCAGCCAAATGGCGGGATCGAACACCGGGGAGCTGTTTTTT

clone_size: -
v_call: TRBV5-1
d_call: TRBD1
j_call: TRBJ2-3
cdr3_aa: CASSFPGTGSTDTQYF
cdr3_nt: TGCGCCAGCAGCTTTCCTGGGACAGGGAGCACAGATACGCAGTATTTT

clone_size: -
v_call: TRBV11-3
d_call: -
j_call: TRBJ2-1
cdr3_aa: CASSPPEGAAYNEQFF
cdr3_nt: TGTGCCAGCAGCCCCCCCGAGGGAGCGGCCTACAATGAGCAGTTCTTC

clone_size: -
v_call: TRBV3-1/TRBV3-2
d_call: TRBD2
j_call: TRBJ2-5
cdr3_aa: CASSPWEGQETQYF
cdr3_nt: TGTGCCAGCAGTCCTTGGGAGGGCCAGGAGACCCAGTACTTC

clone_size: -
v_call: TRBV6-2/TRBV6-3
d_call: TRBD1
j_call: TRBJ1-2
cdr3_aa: CASSWRGTDRDGYTF
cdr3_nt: TGTGCCAGCAGTTGGAGGGGCACGGACAGGGATGGCTACACCTTC

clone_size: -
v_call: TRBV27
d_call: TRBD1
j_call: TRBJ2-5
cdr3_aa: CASKYRGWAQETQYF
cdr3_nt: TGTGCCAGCAAATACAGGGGATGGGCGCAAGAGACCCAGTACTTC